Listed below are T cell receptor beta chains from one sample, sequenced in a study of T cells in localized non-small cell lung cancer. The data were produced by immunoSEQ multiplex PCR, yet TCRdb's version contains in-frame clones alone and is incomplete. The sample yields 50,000 or so clones, 80% seen once. The sequences come from PBMCs, collected before any cancer treatment. These receptors were collected from a woman aged 40-69 years with stage II lung adenocarcinoma. Each CDR3 is given with its conserved first and last residue. The D gene is left open where the match is weak. Size is stated for part of the rows, as once, few or many counts, or as a class when the clone is expanded.

size	D	V	J	CDR3	DNA
few	-	TRBV6-1	TRBJ1-1	CASSEVMNTEAFF	TGTGCCAGCAGTGAGGTCATGAACACTGAAGCTTTCTTT
-	TRBD1	TRBV11-3	TRBJ2-7	CASSRDRGRNEQYF	TGTGCCAGCAGCCGGGACAGGGGGCGGAACGAGCAGTACTTC
few	-	TRBV29-1	TRBJ2-7	CSARRRGGPHEQYF	TGCAGCGCTCGAAGAAGGGGGGGGCCCCACGAGCAGTACTTC
few	-	TRBV4-1	TRBJ1-5	CASSQGNLGNQPQHF	TGCGCCAGCAGCCAAGGGAATCTCGGCAATCAGCCCCAGCATTTT
-	-	TRBV27	TRBJ2-7	CASSPFHSSYEQYF	TGTGCCAGCAGTCCCTTCCATAGCTCCTACGAGCAGTACTTC
-	-	TRBV5-4	TRBJ2-5	CASSTYRFGLGETQYF	TGTGCCAGCAGCACTTACAGGTTTGGTTTGGGGGAGACCCAGTACTTC
few	-	TRBV7-9	TRBJ1-1	CASSPGKGFTEAFF	TGTGCCAGCAGCCCAGGAAAGGGTTTCACTGAAGCTTTCTTT
-	-	TRBV7-2	TRBJ2-2	CASSLITGRNAGELFF	TGTGCCAGCAGCTTAATAACAGGGCGGAACGCCGGGGAGCTGTTTTTT
-	-	TRBV6-1	TRBJ2-6	CASSEGPGSGANVLTF	TGTGCCAGCAGTGAAGGTCCAGGCTCCGGGGCCAACGTCCTGACTTTC
once	TRBD2	TRBV19	TRBJ2-1	CASKDSGGSYNEQFF	TGTGCCAGTAAGGATAGCGGGGGTTCCTACAATGAGCAGTTCTTC
-	TRBD1	TRBV11-1	TRBJ1-6	CASSFGTGRSPLHF	TGTGCCAGCAGCTTCGGGACAGGGCGGTCACCCCTCCACTTT
-	-	TRBV20-1	TRBJ1-4	CSARGVEKLFF	TGCAGTGCTAGAGGTGTAGAAAAACTGTTTTTT
once	TRBD1	TRBV15	TRBJ2-1	CATSRAGTGNEQFF	TGTGCCACCAGCAGAGCCGGGACAGGGAATGAGCAGTTCTTC
few	-	TRBV19	TRBJ2-1	CASSPSGVGSLSYNEQFF	TGTGCCAGTAGTCCTTCAGGGGTGGGGTCGCTATCCTACAATGAGCAGTTCTTC
few	-	TRBV10-3	TRBJ2-5	CAISESSDQETQYF	TGTGCCATCAGTGAGTCGTCAGACCAAGAGACCCAGTACTTC
-	TRBD1	TRBV6-6	TRBJ1-2	CASSGTGGNYGYTF	TGTGCCAGCAGTGGGACAGGGGGTAACTATGGCTACACCTTC
-	TRBD2	TRBV18	TRBJ2-3	CASSPGTSGPQYF	TGTGCCAGCTCACCTGGGACTAGCGGGCCCCAGTATTTT
-	-	TRBV6-6	TRBJ2-1	CASSYRPEAEQFF	TGTGCCAGCAGTTACAGGCCGGAGGCTGAGCAGTTCTTC
-	TRBD1	TRBV28	TRBJ1-2	CASRTSTGGAYGYTF	TGTGCCAGCAGAACCTCGACAGGGGGCGCATATGGCTACACCTTC
-	-	TRBV18	TRBJ1-5	CASSPLRAEQPQHF	TGTGCCAGCTCACCACTCAGGGCAGAGCAGCCCCAGCATTTT
-	-	TRBV2	TRBJ2-3	CASSEQTGATDTQYF	TGTGCCAGCAGTGAACAGACAGGTGCCACAGATACGCAGTATTTT
-	-	TRBV10-3	TRBJ1-3	CAISDGGDTIYF	TGTGCCATCAGTGACGGAGGGGACACCATATATTTT
-	-	TRBV5-1	TRBJ2-1	CASSRPGQAYNEQFF	TGCGCCAGCAGCCGGCCGGGACAAGCTTACAATGAGCAGTTCTTC
-	-	TRBV6-5	TRBJ1-1	CASSGPYRVAEAFF	TGTGCCAGCAGTGGTCCTTACAGGGTCGCTGAAGCTTTCTTT
-	TRBD1	TRBV5-1	TRBJ1-2	CASSTGQGFSYGYTF	TGCGCCAGCAGCACGGGACAGGGATTCAGCTATGGCTACACCTTC
once	TRBD2	TRBV28	TRBJ2-7	CASSLPTSGDPYEQYF	TGTGCCAGCAGTTTACCGACTAGCGGGGACCCCTACGAGCAGTACTTC
-	-	TRBV7-6	TRBJ2-5	CASSYQETQYF	TGTGCCAGCAGCTATCAAGAGACCCAGTACTTC
-	-	TRBV29-1	TRBJ1-1	CSGRIQNTEAFF	TGCAGCGGCAGGATCCAGAACACTGAAGCTTTCTTT
once	TRBD1	TRBV6-5	TRBJ2-7	CASSYQGARSYEQYF	TGTGCCAGCAGTTACCAGGGGGCGCGTTCCTACGAGCAGTACTTC
-	-	TRBV27	TRBJ2-7	CASSSLGYEQYF	TGTGCCAGCAGTTCCTTAGGCTACGAGCAGTACTTC
-	TRBD1	TRBV9	TRBJ1-1	CASSENRQGATGTEAFF	TGTGCCAGCAGCGAGAACCGACAGGGGGCGACCGGCACTGAAGCTTTCTTT
-	-	TRBV18	TRBJ2-2	CASSPARGENTGELFF	TGTGCCAGCTCACCCGCCAGGGGCGAGAACACCGGGGAGCTGTTTTTT
-	-	TRBV7-6	TRBJ2-3	CASSHGGYSTDTQYF	TGTGCCAGCAGCCATGGGGGGTACAGCACAGATACGCAGTATTTT
-	-	TRBV7-2	TRBJ1-5	CASSPNVNQPQHF	TGTGCCAGCAGCCCAAACGTAAATCAGCCCCAGCATTTT
-	-	TRBV11-1	TRBJ2-7	CASSLDRPYEQYF	TGTGCCAGCAGCTTAGACAGGCCCTACGAGCAGTACTTC